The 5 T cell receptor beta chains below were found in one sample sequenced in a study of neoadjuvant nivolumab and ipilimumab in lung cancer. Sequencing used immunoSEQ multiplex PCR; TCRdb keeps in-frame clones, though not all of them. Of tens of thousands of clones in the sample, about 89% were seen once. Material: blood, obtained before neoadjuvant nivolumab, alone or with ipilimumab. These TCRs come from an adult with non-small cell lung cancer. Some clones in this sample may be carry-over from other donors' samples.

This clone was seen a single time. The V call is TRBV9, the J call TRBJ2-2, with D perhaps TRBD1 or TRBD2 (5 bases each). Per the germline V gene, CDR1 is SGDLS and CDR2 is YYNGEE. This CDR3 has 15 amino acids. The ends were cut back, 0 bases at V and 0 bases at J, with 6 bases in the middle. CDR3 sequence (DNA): TGTGCCAGCAGCGTAGGAGGGGCGAACACCGGGGAGCTGTTTTTT. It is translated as CASSVGGANTGELFF.

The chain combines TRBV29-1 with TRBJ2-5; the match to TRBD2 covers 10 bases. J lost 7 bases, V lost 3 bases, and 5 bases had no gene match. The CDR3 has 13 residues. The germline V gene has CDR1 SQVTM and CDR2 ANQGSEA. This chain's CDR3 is CSVEASGSGTQYF. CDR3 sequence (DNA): TGCAGCGTTGAGGCTAGCGGGAGTGGGACCCAGTACTTC. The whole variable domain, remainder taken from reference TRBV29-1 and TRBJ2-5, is SAVISQKPSRDICQRGTSLTIQCQVDSQVTMMFWYRQQPGQSLTLIATANQGSEATYESGFVIDKFPISRPNLTFSTLTVSNMSPEDSSIYLCSVEASGSGTQYFGPGTRLLVL.

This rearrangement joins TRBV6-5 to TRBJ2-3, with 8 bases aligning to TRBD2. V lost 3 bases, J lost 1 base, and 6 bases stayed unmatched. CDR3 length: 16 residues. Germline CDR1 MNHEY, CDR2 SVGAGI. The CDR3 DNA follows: TGTGCCAGCAGTTATTCCCGAGCGGGAGGCACAGATACGCAGTATTTT. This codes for CASSYSRAGGTDTQYF.

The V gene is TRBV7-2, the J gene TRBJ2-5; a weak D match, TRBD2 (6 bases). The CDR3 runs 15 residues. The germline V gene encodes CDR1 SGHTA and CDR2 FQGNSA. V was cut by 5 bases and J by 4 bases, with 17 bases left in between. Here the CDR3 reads CASSGAGRSGETQYF. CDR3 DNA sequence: TGTGCCAGCAGCGGGGCGGGGCGCAGTGGAGAGACCCAGTACTTC.

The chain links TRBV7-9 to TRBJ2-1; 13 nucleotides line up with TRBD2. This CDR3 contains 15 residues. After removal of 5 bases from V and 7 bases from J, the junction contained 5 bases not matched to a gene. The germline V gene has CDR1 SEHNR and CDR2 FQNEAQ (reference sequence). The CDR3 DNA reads TGTGCCAGCAGCCCGGGACTAGCGGGGTGGAATGAGCAGTTCTTC. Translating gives CASSPGLAGWNEQFF. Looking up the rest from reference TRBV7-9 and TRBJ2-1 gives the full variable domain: DTGVSQNPRHKITKRGQNVTFRCDPISEHNRLYWYRQTLGQGPEFLTYFQNEAQLEKSRLLSDRFSAERPKGSFSTLEIQRTEQGDSAMYLCASSPGLAGWNEQFFGPGTRLTVL.